This T cell receptor (beta chain) appears in the sequencing data of a study of beta chain features in type 1 diabetes. Turning to the study itself: Regarding age, gender and cell yields, patients proved similar to healthy donors.

Reverse transcribing all isolated RNA meant expressed TCRB transcripts were sequenced. The method was immunoSEQ multiplex PCR; TCRdb's version includes in-frame clones alone and lacks a portion of them. The data show around 290,000 clones, roughly 8% seen once. The germline gives CDR1 SQVTM, CDR2 ANQGSEA. V gave up 6 bases and J gave up 0 bases, with 12 bases separating them. CDR3 length: 14 amino acids. The source material was central memory CD4+ T cells from blood. This sequence joins TRBV29-1 and TRBJ2-1; no firm D call. The sequence came from a woman younger than 30 in good health. The CDR3 sequence: CSVKGRSSYNEQFF. In DNA, the CDR3 is TGCAGCGTCAAAGGACGAAGCTCCTACAATGAGCAGTTCTTC.